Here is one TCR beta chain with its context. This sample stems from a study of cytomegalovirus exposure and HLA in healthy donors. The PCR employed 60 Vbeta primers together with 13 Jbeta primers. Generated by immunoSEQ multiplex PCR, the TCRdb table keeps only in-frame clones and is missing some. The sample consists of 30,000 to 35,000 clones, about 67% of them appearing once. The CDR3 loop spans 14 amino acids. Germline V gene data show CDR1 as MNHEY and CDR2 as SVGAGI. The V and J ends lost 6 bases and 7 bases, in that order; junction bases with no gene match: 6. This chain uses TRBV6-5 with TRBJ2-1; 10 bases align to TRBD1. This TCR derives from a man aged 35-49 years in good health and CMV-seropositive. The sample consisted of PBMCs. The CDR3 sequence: CASSPGQGRNEQFF. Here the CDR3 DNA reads TGTGCCAGCAGCCCGGGACAGGGGAGGAATGAGCAGTTCTTC.